This TCR beta chain was documented in a study of PD-L1 blockade in urothelial cancer (dated by TCRdb to 2015 to 2018). Broadly, across the study: Every patient began therapy in about 2014 and was given atezolizumab 1,200 mg intravenously every 3 weeks. Durable clinical benefit was achieved by nine patients and was not achieved by 20 patients. Some 30 patients had pretreatment blood TCR-seq, some 25 had at least one posttreatment blood collection, and some 25 had tumor TCR-seq. Progression-free survival longer than 6 months counted as durable clinical benefit, and TCR features were additionally tested against both progression-free and overall survival. TCR sequencing covered pretreatment tumor samples and matched, serially collected peripheral blood taken before and after atezolizumab treatment. Tumor samples yielded a median of roughly 1,300 T cells and 1,086 unique TCRs, with median clonality around 0.096 and T cell proportion almost 0.1. Patients had an ECOG performance status of 0 or 1 and had received between 0 and 3 prior chemotherapy regimens. Five patients were left out of tumor TCR analyses because tumors from two patients failed quality control and three patients had no tumor available. About 90% of the roughly 29 patients were males with bladder-origin urothelial cancer, and about 60% of the roughly 29 reported a prior smoking history. An exploratory multi-omic analysis was conducted of the somatic, immune and clinical correlates of response to PD-L1 blockade with atezolizumab in urothelial cancer. Whole exome sequencing and RNA sequencing of pretreatment tumors were performed alongside TCR sequencing in the same patients.

Points the paper makes about the study in general: At 3 weeks after the start of treatment, tumor-associated TCR clones in peripheral blood had expanded more in patients with durable benefit (n ≈ 24, p = 0.022). Because of the small sample size (n ≈ 30) and the many exploratory analyses performed, the results are intended to be regarded as hypothesis-generating. The proportion of tumor-infiltrating T lymphocytes was higher in patients with durable benefit (n of about 25, Mann-Whitney p = 0.047). Tumor samples were FFPE, not collected immediately before treatment, and only one sample per patient was used, possibly missing heterogeneity.

Synthetic TCR analog templates were spiked into each PCR to estimate absolute template abundance from read counts. For FFPE tumors, housekeeping genes were amplified and quantified to estimate usable DNA and compute T cell fraction. Using the immunoSEQ assay, TCRbeta CDR3 regions were amplified from genomic DNA with bias-controlled V and J gene primers. Rearranged TCRbeta segments were sequenced at approximately 20X coverage. On the study's bioinformatics: Clustering was used to correct sequencing errors, and CDR3s were annotated against IMGT so that V, D and J genes could be assigned. Only productive TCRbeta rearrangements were used in downstream analyses, excluding out-of-frame or stop-codon sequences. Clonality was computed as one minus Shannon entropy normalized by the log of the number of unique productive sequences. Clones differing between time points or between blood and tumor were identified by Fisher's exact test with Benjamini-Hochberg correction at adjusted p below 0.01. This is the immuneACCESS table as TCRdb keeps it, with only in-frame sequences that have V and J called. A part of the clones is gone; compared with another copy, unresolved V genes explain less than half, and the rest is unexplained. V and J calls and clone size are as listed in that table; D and trimming were resolved from the DNA. Within this sample are fewer than 45,000 clones, with 35% to 40% of them counted one time only. The top ten hold 8.9% of the sample.

According to the study, the label for this sample's time point signals: pretreatment tumor sample. The cohort comprised approximately 30 patients with locally advanced or metastatic urothelial carcinoma treated at Memorial Sloan Kettering on a trial protocol. All tumor tissue used for sequencing was obtained before atezolizumab dosing. The Qiagen DNeasy Blood extraction kit was used to purify genomic DNA from total PBMCs and tumor samples. The germline V gene provides CDR1 MGHDK and CDR2 SYGVNS. Between the V and J ends, shortened by 2 bases and 7 bases respectively, the junction contains 12 bases. The CDR3 measures 15 amino acids from cysteine to phenylalanine. Only CDR3 DNA is held: 45 bases, read in frame from base 1. By share, this clone ranks as medium-sized (0.01 to 0.1%). The antigen this receptor binds is unknown. Base qualities are not provided; no much larger clone lies one nucleotide away.

The starting material was tumor tissue, obtained before atezolizumab (anti-PD-L1) treatment. This TCR was recovered from a man aged 55 to 70 with urothelial cancer. The chain is made from TRBV25-1 and TRBJ1-6, with the D gene call left open. CDR3 region: CASSEMTGENSPLHF. The nucleotide sequence is given as TGTGCCAGCAGTGAAATGACTGGCGAAAATTCACCCCTCCACTTT.